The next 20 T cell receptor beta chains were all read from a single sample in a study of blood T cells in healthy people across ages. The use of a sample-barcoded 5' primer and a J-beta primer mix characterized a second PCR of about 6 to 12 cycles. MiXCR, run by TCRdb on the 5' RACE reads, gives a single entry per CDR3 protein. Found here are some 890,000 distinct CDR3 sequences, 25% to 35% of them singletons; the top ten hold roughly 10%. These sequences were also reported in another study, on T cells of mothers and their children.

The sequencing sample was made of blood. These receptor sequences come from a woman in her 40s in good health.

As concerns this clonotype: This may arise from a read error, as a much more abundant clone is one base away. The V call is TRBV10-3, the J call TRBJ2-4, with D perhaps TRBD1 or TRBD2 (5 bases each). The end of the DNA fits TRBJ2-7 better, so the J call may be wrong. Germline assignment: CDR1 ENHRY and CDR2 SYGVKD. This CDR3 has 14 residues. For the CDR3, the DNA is TGTGCCATCACCCCAGGGACGGGGTCCTACGAGCAGTACTTC. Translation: CAITPGTGSYEQYF.

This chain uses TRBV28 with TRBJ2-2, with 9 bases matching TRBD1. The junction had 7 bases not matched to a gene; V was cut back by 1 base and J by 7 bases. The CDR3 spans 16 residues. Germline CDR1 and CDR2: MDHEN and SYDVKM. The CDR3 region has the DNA TGTGCCAGCAGTTTATACGGGACAGGGTCTATCGGGGAGCTGTTTTTT. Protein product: CASSLYGTGSIGELFF. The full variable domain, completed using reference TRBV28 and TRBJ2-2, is DVKVTQSSRYLVKRTGEKVFLECVQDMDHENMFWYRQDPGLGLRLIYFSYDVKMKEKGDIPEGYSVSREKKERFSLILESASTNQTSMYLCASSLYGTGSIGELFFGEGSRLTVL.

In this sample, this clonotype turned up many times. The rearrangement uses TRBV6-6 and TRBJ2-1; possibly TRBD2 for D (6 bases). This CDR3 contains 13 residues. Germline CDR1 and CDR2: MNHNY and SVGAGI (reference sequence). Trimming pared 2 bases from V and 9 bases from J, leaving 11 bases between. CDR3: CASSYTRRGEQFF. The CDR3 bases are TGTGCCAGCAGTTACACCCGGCGGGGTGAGCAGTTCTTC.

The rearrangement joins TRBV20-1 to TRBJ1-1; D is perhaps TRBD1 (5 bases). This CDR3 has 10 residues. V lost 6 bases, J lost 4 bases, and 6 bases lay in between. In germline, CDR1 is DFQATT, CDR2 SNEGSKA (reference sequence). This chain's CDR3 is CSAGVTEAFF. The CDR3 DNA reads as TGCAGTGCGGGGGTCACTGAAGCTTTCTTT.

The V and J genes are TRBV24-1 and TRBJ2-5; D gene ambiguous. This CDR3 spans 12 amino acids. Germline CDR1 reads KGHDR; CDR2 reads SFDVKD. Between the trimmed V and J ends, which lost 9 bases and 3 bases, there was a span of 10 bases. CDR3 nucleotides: TGTGCCACCCTCGGGTCCGAAGAGACCCAGTACTTC. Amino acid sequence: CATLGSEETQYF.

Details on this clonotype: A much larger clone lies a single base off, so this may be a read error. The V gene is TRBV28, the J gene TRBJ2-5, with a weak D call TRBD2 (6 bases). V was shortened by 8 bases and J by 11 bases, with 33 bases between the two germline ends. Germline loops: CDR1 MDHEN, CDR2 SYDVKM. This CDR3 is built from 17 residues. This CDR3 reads CASRRSRGGRWSNEQYF. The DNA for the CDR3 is TGTGCCAGCCGCCGATCCCGGGGAGGCCGGTGGTCCAATGAGCAGTACTTC.

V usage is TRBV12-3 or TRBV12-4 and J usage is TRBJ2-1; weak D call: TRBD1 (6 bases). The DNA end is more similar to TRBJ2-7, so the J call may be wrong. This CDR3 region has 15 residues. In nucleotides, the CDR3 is TGTGCCAGCAGAAGAGATGGGGGCTCCTACAATGAGCAGTACTTC. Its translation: CASRRDGGSYNEQYF.

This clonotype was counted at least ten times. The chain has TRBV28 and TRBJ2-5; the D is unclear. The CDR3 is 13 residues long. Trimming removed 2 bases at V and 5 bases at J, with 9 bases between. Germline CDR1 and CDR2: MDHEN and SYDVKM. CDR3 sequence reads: CASSLTVRETQYF. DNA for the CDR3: TGTGCCAGCAGTTTAACCGTAAGGGAGACCCAGTACTTC.

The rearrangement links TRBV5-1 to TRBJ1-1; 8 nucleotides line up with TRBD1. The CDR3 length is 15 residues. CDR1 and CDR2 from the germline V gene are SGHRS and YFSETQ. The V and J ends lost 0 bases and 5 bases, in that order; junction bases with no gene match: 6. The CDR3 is CASSLAGGRGTEAFF. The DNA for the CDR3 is TGCGCCAGCAGCTTGGCAGGGGGCAGGGGAACTGAAGCTTTCTTT.

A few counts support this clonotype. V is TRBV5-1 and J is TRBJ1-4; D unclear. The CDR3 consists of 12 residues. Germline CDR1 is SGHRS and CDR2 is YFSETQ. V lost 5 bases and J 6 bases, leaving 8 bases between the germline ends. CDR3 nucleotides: TGCGCCAGCAGTGCTTCCGATGAAAAACTGTTTTTT. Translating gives CASSASDEKLFF.

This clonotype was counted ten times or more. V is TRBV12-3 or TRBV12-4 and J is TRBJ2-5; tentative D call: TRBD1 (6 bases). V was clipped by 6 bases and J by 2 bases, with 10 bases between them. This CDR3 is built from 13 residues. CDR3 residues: CASRNQGQETQYF. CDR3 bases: TGTGCCAGCAGAAACCAGGGGCAAGAGACCCAGTACTTC.

CDR3 nucleotide sequence: TGTGCCAGCAACTCCGGGGAGTCACCCCTCCACTTT. Its translation is CASNSGESPLHF. This sequence joins TRBV5-6 and TRBJ1-6, with D uncertain. Germline V CDR1 and CDR2: SGHDT, YYEEEE. The CDR3 has 12 amino acids. Trimming stripped 6 bases from V and 10 bases from J, with 11 bases between.

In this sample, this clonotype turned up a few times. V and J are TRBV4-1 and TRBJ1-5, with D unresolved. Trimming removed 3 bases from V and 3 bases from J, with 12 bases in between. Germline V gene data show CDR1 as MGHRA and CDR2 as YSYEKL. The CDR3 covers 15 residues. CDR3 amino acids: CASSQNGQHNQPQHF. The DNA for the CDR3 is TGCGCCAGCAGCCAGAATGGGCAGCACAATCAGCCCCAGCATTTT.

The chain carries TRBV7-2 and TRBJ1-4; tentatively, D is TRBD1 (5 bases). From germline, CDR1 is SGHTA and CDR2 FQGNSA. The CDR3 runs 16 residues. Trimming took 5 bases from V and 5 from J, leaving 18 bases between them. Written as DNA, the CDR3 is TGTGCCAGCAGCCGAGGGACTGTAGCCTCGAATGAAAAACTGTTTTTT. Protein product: CASSRGTVASNEKLFF.

This CDR3 reads CASSFGKGAVYEQYF. The CDR3 DNA reads TGTGCCAGCAGTTTTGGAAAGGGGGCGGTCTACGAGCAGTACTTC. V gene TRBV27 combines with J gene TRBJ2-7; TRBD1 agrees at 7 bases. V shed 3 bases, J shed 3 bases, and the junction held 8 bases outside the gene matches. Germline CDR1 MNHEY, CDR2 SMNVEV (reference sequence). This CDR3 spans 15 amino acids.

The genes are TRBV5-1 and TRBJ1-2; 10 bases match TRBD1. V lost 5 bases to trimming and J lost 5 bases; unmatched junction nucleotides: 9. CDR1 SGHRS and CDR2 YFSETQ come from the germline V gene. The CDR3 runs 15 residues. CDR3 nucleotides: TGCGCCAGCAGTGCGTTACCGGGACAGGGGTATGGCTACACCTTC. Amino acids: CASSALPGQGYGYTF.

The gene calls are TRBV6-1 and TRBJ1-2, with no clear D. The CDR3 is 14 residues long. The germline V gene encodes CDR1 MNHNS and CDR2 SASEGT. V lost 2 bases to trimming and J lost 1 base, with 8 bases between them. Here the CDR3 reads CASSESGSNYGYTF. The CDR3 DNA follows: TGTGCCAGCAGTGAATCGGGCAGTAACTATGGCTACACCTTC.

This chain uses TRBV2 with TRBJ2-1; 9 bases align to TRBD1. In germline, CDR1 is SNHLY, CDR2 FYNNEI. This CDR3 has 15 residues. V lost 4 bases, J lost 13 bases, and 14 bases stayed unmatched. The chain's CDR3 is CASSGQGQGGETQFF. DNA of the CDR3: TGTGCCAGCAGTGGCCAGGGACAGGGTGGGGAGACCCAGTTCTTC. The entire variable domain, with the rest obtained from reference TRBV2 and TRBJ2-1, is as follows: EPEVTQTPSHQVTQMGQEVILRCVPISNHLYFYWYRQILGQKVEFLVSFYNNEISEKSEIFDDQFSVERPDGSNFTLKIRSTKLEDSAMYFCASSGQGQGGETQFFGPGTRLTVL.

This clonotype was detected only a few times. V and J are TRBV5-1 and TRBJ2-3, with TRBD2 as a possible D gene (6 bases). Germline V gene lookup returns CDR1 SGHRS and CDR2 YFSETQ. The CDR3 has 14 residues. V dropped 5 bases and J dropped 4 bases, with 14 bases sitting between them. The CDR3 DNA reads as TGCGCCAGCAGTGCTGGCGGGGATTCAGATACGCAGTATTTT. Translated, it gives CASSAGGDSDTQYF.

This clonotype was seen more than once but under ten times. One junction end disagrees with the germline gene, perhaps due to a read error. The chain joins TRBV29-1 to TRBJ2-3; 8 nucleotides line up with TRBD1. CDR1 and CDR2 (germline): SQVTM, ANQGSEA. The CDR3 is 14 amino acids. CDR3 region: CSVGAGGGGDAQYF. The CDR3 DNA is TGCAGCGTTGGTGCAGGGGGCGGCGGAGATGCGCAGTATTTT.